What follows are 27 T cell receptor beta chains derived from one specimen sequenced in a study of post-analysis software for immune sequencing data. These receptors' targets are unknown. General observations from the study: Roughly 5 TRBV segments (TRBV5-6, TRBV5-1 and TRBV20-1 among them) occurred more frequently in patients than in controls.

Included in the TCR beta cDNA libraries were unique molecular identifiers. TCRdb used MiXCR to reprocess the PCR reads, holding one entry per CDR3 protein. The sample shows over 300,000 distinct CDR3 sequences, less than 40% of them seen only once. The sequenced sample was blood. These receptors all come from a girl under 18 with multiple sclerosis.

This clonotype showed up just a few times. CDR3 sequence (DNA): TGTGCCAGCAGCCGCTTGCCAGGACAGGGACACAATGAGCAGTTCTTC. Encoded protein: CASSRLPGQGHNEQFF. The chain has TRBV5-6 and TRBJ2-1, with TRBD1 identical over 8 bases. Germline V gene sequence: CDR1 SGHDT, CDR2 YYEEEE. After removal of 4 bases from V and 5 bases from J, the junction contained 11 bases not matched to a gene. There are 16 residues in the CDR3.

Only one count was recorded for this clonotype. V and J are TRBV7-9 and TRBJ2-1; D might be TRBD2 (7 bases). Trimming took off 5 bases at V and 6 bases at J, with 23 bases between the two ends. The CDR3 loop spans 17 amino acids. Germline V CDR1 and CDR2: SEHNR, FQNEAQ (reference sequence). Written as DNA, the CDR3 is TGTGCCAGCAGCCCGCGCTGGGGGGGGGCACGTAGCAATGAGCAGTTCTTC. As protein: CASSPRWGGARSNEQFF.

There are a few counts of this clonotype. V and J are TRBV6-5 and TRBJ1-4, with TRBD1 identical over 9 bases. Trimming took 6 bases from V and 7 from J; bases not matched to a gene: 9. In germline, CDR1 is MNHEY, CDR2 SVGAGI. CDR3 length: 15 residues. The CDR3 DNA sequence: TGTGCCAGCAGCCTATCCGGGACAGGGAGTGAAAAACTGTTTTTT. Its translation: CASSLSGTGSEKLFF.

In nucleotides, the CDR3 is TGTGCCAGCAGTTGGGGCAGAGGCTATGGCTACACCTTC. The encoded protein is CASSWGRGYGYTF. The chain carries TRBV12-3 or TRBV12-4 and TRBJ1-2; D is perhaps TRBD1 (5 bases). This CDR3 has 13 residues. V lost 4 bases, J lost 4 bases, and 10 bases lay in between.

This clonotype was observed a few times. CDR3 in DNA: TGTGCCAGCAGCTTTCCGGGAGAGACCCAGTACTTC. It specifies CASSFPGETQYF. The V gene is TRBV5-5, the J gene TRBJ2-5; D gene ambiguous. With 2 bases removed from V and 4 bases from J, the gap between germline ends came to 6 bases. This CDR3 has 12 residues. Germline V gene sequence: CDR1 SGHKS, CDR2 YYEKEE (reference sequence).

The rearrangement joins TRBV13 to TRBJ2-5; D unclear. The end of the DNA fits TRBJ2-7 better, so the J call may be wrong. The CDR3 totals 13 residues. Germline-derived CDR1 and CDR2 are PRHDT and FYEKMQ (reference sequence). CDR3 in DNA: TGTGCCAGCAGCTTAGTAAGGAGCTACGAGCAGTACTTC. Encoded protein: CASSLVRSYEQYF.

This clonotype was seen a handful of times. V is TRBV13 and J is TRBJ2-7, with TRBD2 as a possible D gene (6 bases). CDR1 and CDR2 from the germline V gene are PRHDT and FYEKMQ (reference sequence). The CDR3 is 17 residues long. V lost 5 bases and J lost 3, with 23 bases in between. In DNA, the CDR3 is TGTGCCAGCAGCGTTGGGACTCGCCCAAAAATTTTCTACGAGCAGTACTTC. This sequence encodes CASSVGTRPKIFYEQYF.

This clonotype was seen a handful of times. V and J are TRBV4-3 and TRBJ1-1; possibly TRBD1 for D (6 bases). The germline V and J ends were trimmed by 4 bases and 7 bases, with 19 bases remaining between them. CDR3 length: 15 residues. Germline lookup yields CDR1 LGHNA and CDR2 YSLEER. The CDR3 region is CASSLHGQMWGEAFF. CDR3 DNA sequence: TGCGCCAGCAGCCTACACGGACAGATGTGGGGTGAAGCTTTCTTT.

This clonotype was seen more than once but under ten times. CDR3 protein: CASSLGRATSSYNSPLHF. As DNA, the CDR3 is TGTGCCAGCAGCTTAGGAAGGGCGACAAGCTCCTATAATTCACCCCTCCACTTT. This chain joins TRBV13 and TRBJ1-6; D unresolved. The ends were cut back, 0 bases at V and 0 bases at J, with 12 bases in the middle. Per germline, CDR1 PRHDT and CDR2 FYEKMQ (reference sequence). The CDR3 has 18 residues.

The table lists this clonotype with a few counts. This CDR3 is CASSSPTGDNSPLHF. DNA for the CDR3: TGTGCCAGCAGTTCACCAACAGGGGATAATTCACCCCTCCACTTT. V usage is TRBV12-3 or TRBV12-4 and J usage is TRBJ1-6; 7 bases are a match to TRBD1. V lost 4 bases and J lost 5; bases outside the gene matches: 5. The CDR3 loop spans 15 amino acids.

The table lists this clonotype with many counts. This rearrangement joins TRBV6-5 to TRBJ2-7; D possibly corresponds to TRBD1 (6 bases). Trimming removed 2 bases at V and 6 bases at J, with 8 bases between. The CDR3 covers 12 residues. Germline V lookup: CDR1 MNHEY, CDR2 SVGAGI. Here the CDR3 reads CASSYVGGEQYF. The CDR3 DNA is TGTGCCAGCAGTTACGTAGGGGGCGAGCAGTACTTC.

This chain connects TRBV24-1 to TRBJ2-7; no firm D call. V was clipped by 0 bases and J by 9 bases, with 5 bases between them. Germline values: CDR1 KGHDR, CDR2 SFDVKD. The CDR3 loop spans 11 amino acids. CDR3 nucleotide sequence: TGTGCCACCAGTGATTTGGTCAGGCAGTACTTC. It encodes CATSDLVRQYF.

The chain links TRBV20-1 to TRBJ2-2; D unresolved. This CDR3 contains 13 residues. With 1 base removed from V and 7 bases from J, the gap between germline ends came to 10 bases. Germline V CDR1 and CDR2: DFQATT, SNEGSKA (reference sequence). The CDR3: CSARGRADGELFF. The CDR3 DNA is TGCAGTGCTAGAGGACGGGCGGACGGGGAGCTGTTTTTT.

The V gene is TRBV4-2, the J gene TRBJ2-3; perhaps TRBD2 as D (6 bases). V lost 0 bases, J lost 2 bases, and 12 bases lay in between. The CDR3 has 16 amino acids. Per germline, CDR1 LGHNA and CDR2 YNFKEQ. CDR3 region: CASSQEVAVYTDTQYF. CDR3 in DNA: TGTGCCAGCAGCCAAGAGGTAGCGGTGTACACAGATACGCAGTATTTT.

The chain couples TRBV10-3 to TRBJ1-5; the match to TRBD1 covers 8 bases. CDR3 length: 18 residues. Trimming cost V 0 bases and J 0 bases; bases outside gene matches: 7. In germline, CDR1 is ENHRY, CDR2 SYGVKD. The CDR3 bases are TGTGCCATCAGTGAGTCGGGGGGGACAGGATGTAGCAATCAGCCCCAGCATTTT. Amino acid sequence: CAISESGGTGCSNQPQHF.

CDR3 bases: TGTGCCAGCAGCGTAGGCGGCGGGGACGGTGAAAAACTGTTTTTT. Its translation is CASSVGGGDGEKLFF. V gene TRBV9 combines with J gene TRBJ1-4; a weak D match, TRBD1 (5 bases). V lost 0 bases, J lost 7 bases, and 13 bases lay in between. This CDR3 is 15 amino acids long. From germline, CDR1 is SGDLS and CDR2 YYNGEE.

The chain joins TRBV29-1 to TRBJ2-3, with a tentative D call TRBD2 (6 bases). Per the germline V gene, CDR1 is SQVTM and CDR2 is ANQGSEA. This CDR3 contains 14 residues. Trimming removed 4 bases from V and 6 bases from J, with 17 bases in between. The CDR3 DNA reads as TGCAGCGTTGGAGGGGCTAGCGTCTCGGATACGCAGTATTTT. The encoded protein is CSVGGASVSDTQYF.

The chain uses TRBV5-4 and TRBJ2-5, with TRBD1 matching 8 bases. Germline values: CDR1 SGHNT, CDR2 YYREEE (reference sequence). The CDR3 is made up of 18 amino acids. V dropped 6 bases and J dropped 0; count of bases not matched to a gene: 16. The CDR3 reads CASTTITTGAPYQETQYF. The CDR3, as DNA: TGTGCCAGCACCACGATAACGACAGGGGCCCCGTACCAAGAGACCCAGTACTTC.

This clonotype was observed at least ten times. J is TRBJ1-2 and V is TRBV7-2; D remains ambiguous. Germline CDR1 reads SGHTA; CDR2 reads FQGNSA. This CDR3 is built from 13 residues. Trimming took 5 bases from V and 6 from J, leaving 13 bases between them. CDR3: CASSPLPTDGYTF. CDR3 in DNA: TGTGCCAGCAGCCCCCTTCCAACGGATGGCTACACCTTC.

In its sample, this clonotype was seen a few times. V is TRBV5-8 and J is TRBJ2-2, with D possibly called TRBD1 or TRBD2 (5 bases each). CDR3 size: 15 residues. V gave up 0 bases and J gave up 1 base, with 7 bases separating them. In germline, CDR1 is SGHTS, CDR2 YDEGEE. For the CDR3, the DNA is TGTGCCAGCAGCTTGGGGGACGTGAACACCGGGGAGCTGTTTTTT. Translated: CASSLGDVNTGELFF.

CDR3 nucleotides: TGTGCCAGCAGCAGGGCGGGGGGGCCCCAAGAGACCCAGTACTTC. Translated: CASSRAGGPQETQYF. V and J are TRBV21-1 and TRBJ2-5; no check of the table's D call, TRBD2, against the DNA was made. TRBV21-1 is reported as a pseudogene. The CDR3 sequence is 15 residues long.

This chain connects TRBV7-3 to TRBJ2-3; no clear D gene. The germline V gene encodes CDR1 SGHTA and CDR2 FQGTGA. The length of the CDR3 is 15 residues. Trimming removed 5 bases at V and 2 bases at J, with 14 bases between. The CDR3 sequence: CASSPRPADTDTQYF. The DNA of the CDR3 is TGTGCCAGCAGCCCGAGACCAGCTGACACAGATACGCAGTATTTT.

The chain recombines TRBV7-6 with TRBJ2-3, with 10 bases matching TRBD1. This CDR3 region has 16 residues. From germline, CDR1 is SGHVS and CDR2 FNYEAQ. The J segment lost 0 bases and the V segment lost 3 bases, leaving 3 bases of the junction unmatched. In nucleotides, the CDR3 is TGTGCCAGCAGCTTTGACAGGGGGCGAAGCACAGATACGCAGTATTTT. It translates to CASSFDRGRSTDTQYF.

V gene TRBV3-1 combines with J gene TRBJ2-7, with D perhaps matching TRBD1 (5 bases). Germline V gene lookup returns CDR1 LGHDT and CDR2 YNNKEL (reference sequence). V dropped 4 bases and J dropped 3 bases, with 16 bases sitting between them. The CDR3 is 15 amino acids. CDR3 in DNA: TGTGCCAGCAGCCCCGGAACAGGTGTCTTCTACGAGCAGTACTTC. Translated: CASSPGTGVFYEQYF.

The V call is TRBV7-2, the J call TRBJ2-3, with D unresolved. The CDR3 extends over 14 amino acids. Per germline, CDR1 SGHTA and CDR2 FQGNSA. V was pared by 3 bases and J by 4 bases, with 11 bases between. Here the CDR3 reads CASSFIRRADTQYF. CDR3 coding DNA: TGTGCCAGCAGCTTTATCAGGCGTGCAGATACGCAGTATTTT.

CDR3 DNA: TGTGCCAGCAGCTGCAGTGGCGGGGGGGTCTACAATGAGCAGTTCTTC. Protein sequence: CASSCSGGGVYNEQFF. J is TRBJ2-1 and V is TRBV7-2; 9 bases are shared with TRBD2. Germline CDR1 is SGHTA and CDR2 is FQGNSA. Losses at the gene ends were 4 bases for V and 3 bases for J; bases not matched to a gene: 7. The CDR3 consists of 16 residues.

The V call is TRBV4-3, the J call TRBJ2-3; 8 nucleotides align to TRBD1. After removal of 0 bases from V and 6 bases from J, the junction contained 8 bases not matched to a gene. The CDR3 contains 16 residues. CDR1 and CDR2 (germline): LGHNA, YSLEER. The CDR3 nucleotides read TGCGCCAGCAGCCAAGAGCGCCAGGGGGCTGAGGATACGCAGTATTTT. Translation gives CASSQERQGAEDTQYF.